Described below is a single T cell receptor beta chain sequence and its context. Original data processing: Amplification from reference gene primers served as the basis for estimated nucleated cell counts. Assay used: immunoSEQ multiplex PCR; TCRdb lists only in-frame clones, some missing. V and J calls and clone size are those listed in that table; D and trimming were worked out from the DNA. Found here are roughly 350,000 clones, about 93% of them singletons; the top ten hold around 3.5%. The entry originates in a study of blood T cell repertoires in COVID-19. Study-wide context: Collection of acute and convalescent COVID-19 samples took place in the United States, Italy and Spain.

The sequenced material came from peripheral blood. This clonotype was sampled from a woman aged 18-30 years who had recovered from COVID-19.

CDR3 region: CAWSPNLGDTQYF. CDR3 in DNA: TGTGCCTGGAGTCCAAACCTAGGAGATACGCAGTATTTT. The chain employs TRBV30 and TRBJ2-3, with D unclear. Trimming took 2 bases from V and 5 from J, leaving 11 bases between them. CDR3 length: 13 residues. Looked up from germline, CDR1 is GTSNPN and CDR2 is SVGIG (reference sequence).